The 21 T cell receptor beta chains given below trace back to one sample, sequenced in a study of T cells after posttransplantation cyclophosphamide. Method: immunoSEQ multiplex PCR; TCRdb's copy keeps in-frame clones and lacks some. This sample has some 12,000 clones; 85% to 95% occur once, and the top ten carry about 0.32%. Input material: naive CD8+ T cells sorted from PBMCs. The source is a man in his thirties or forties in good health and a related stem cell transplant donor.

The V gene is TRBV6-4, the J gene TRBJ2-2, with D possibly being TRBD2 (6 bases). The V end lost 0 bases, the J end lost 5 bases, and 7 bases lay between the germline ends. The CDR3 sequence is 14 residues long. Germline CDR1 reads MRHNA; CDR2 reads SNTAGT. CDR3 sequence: CASSDSGGTGELFF. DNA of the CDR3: TGTGCCAGCAGTGACTCCGGGGGAACCGGGGAGCTGTTTTTT.

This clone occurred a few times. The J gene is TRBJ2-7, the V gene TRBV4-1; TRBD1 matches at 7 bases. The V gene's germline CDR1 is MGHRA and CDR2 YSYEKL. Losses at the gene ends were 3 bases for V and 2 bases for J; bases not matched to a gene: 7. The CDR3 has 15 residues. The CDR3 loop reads CASSQGGQAAYEQYF. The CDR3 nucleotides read TGCGCCAGCAGCCAGGGTGGACAGGCCGCCTACGAGCAGTACTTC.

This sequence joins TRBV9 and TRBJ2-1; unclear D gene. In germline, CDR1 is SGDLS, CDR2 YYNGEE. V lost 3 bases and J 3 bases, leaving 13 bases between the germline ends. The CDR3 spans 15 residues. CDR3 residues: CASSAGSFGYNEQFF. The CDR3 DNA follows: TGTGCCAGCAGCGCCGGGTCGTTTGGCTACAATGAGCAGTTCTTC.

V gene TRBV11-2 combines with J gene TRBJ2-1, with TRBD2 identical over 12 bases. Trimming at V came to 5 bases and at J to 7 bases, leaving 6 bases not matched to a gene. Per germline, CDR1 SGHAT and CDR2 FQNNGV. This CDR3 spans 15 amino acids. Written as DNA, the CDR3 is TGTGCCAGCAGCGCTGGGACTAGCGGGCCTAATGAGCAGTTCTTC. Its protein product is CASSAGTSGPNEQFF.

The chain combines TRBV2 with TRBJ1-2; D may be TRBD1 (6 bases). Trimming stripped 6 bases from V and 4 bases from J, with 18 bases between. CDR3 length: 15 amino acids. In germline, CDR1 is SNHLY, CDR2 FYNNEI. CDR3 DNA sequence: TGTGCCAGCAGGGGGGATCTGGGGGCGGCCTATGGCTACACCTTC. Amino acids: CASRGDLGAAYGYTF.

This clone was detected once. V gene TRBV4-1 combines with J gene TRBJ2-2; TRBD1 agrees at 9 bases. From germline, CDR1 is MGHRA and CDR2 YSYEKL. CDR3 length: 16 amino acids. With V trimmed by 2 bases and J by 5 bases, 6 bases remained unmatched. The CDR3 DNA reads TGCGCCAGCAGCCAACCCGGGACAGGGCGAACCGGGGAGCTGTTTTTT. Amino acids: CASSQPGTGRTGELFF.

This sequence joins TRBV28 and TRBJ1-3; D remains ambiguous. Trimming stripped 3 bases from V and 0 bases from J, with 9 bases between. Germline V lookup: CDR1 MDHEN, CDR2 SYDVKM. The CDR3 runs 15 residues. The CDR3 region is CASSFGQVSGNTIYF. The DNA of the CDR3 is TGTGCCAGCAGTTTTGGGCAGGTCTCTGGAAACACCATATATTTT.

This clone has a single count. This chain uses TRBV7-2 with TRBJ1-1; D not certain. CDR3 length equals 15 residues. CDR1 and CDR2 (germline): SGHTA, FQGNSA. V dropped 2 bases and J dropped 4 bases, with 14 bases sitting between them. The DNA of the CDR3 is TGTGCCAGCAGCTTAACACCGGGAGCGGTCACTGAAGCTTTCTTT. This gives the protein CASSLTPGAVTEAFF. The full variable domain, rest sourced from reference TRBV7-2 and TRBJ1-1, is GAGVSQSPSNKVTEKGKDVELRCDPISGHTALYWYRQSLGQGLEFLIYFQGNSAPDKSGLPSDRFSAERTGGSVSTLTIQRTQQEDSAVYLCASSLTPGAVTEAFFGQGTRLTVV.

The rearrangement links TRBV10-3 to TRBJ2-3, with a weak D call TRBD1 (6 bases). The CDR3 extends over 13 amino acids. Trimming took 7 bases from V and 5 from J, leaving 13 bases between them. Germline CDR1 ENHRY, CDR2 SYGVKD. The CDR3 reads CAIKPRTVDTQYF. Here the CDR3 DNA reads TGTGCCATCAAGCCCCGGACAGTAGATACGCAGTATTTT.

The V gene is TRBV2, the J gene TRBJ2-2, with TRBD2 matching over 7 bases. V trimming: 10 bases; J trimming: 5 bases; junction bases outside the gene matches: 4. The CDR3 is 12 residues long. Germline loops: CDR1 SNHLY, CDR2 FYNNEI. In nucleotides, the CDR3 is TGTGCCATGGGACTACATACCGGGGAGCTGTTTTTT. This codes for CAMGLHTGELFF. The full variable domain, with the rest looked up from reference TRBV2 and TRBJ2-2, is EPEVTQTPSHQVTQMGQEVILRCVPISNHLYFYWYRQILGQKVEFLVSFYNNEISEKSEIFDDQFSVERPDGSNFTLKIRSTKLEDSAMYFCAMGLHTGELFFGEGSRLTVL.

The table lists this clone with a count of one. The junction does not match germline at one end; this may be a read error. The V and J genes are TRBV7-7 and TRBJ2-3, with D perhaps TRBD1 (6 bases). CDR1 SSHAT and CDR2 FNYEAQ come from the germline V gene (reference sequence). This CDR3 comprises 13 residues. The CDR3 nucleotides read TGTGCTAGCAGCTTAAGGACAGCAGATACGCAGTATTTT. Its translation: CASSLRTADTQYF.

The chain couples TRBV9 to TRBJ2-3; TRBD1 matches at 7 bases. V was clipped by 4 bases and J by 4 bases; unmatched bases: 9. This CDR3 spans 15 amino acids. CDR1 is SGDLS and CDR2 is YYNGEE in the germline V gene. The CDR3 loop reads CASSLQQGLADTQYF. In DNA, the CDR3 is TGTGCCAGCAGCCTCCAACAGGGGTTAGCAGATACGCAGTATTTT.

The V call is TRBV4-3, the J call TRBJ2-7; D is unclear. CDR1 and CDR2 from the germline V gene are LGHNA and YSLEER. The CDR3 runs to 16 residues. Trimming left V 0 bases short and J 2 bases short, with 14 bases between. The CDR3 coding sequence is TGCGCCAGCAGCCAAGATAATTACAAAAAAGCCTACGAGCAGTACTTC. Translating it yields CASSQDNYKKAYEQYF.

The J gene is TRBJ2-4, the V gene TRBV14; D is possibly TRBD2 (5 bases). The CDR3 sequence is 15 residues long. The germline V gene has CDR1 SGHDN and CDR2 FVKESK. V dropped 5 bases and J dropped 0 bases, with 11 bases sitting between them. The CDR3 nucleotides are TGTGCCAGCAGCTCAACTAGGGTAGCCAAAAACATTCAGTACTTC. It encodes CASSSTRVAKNIQYF.

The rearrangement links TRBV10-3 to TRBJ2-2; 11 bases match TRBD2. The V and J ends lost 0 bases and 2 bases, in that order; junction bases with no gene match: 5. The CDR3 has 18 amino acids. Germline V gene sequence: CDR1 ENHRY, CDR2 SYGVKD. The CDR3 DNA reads TGTGCCATCAGTGAGTCAGCTAGCGGGGGGCCAAACACCGGGGAGCTGTTTTTT. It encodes CAISESASGGPNTGELFF.

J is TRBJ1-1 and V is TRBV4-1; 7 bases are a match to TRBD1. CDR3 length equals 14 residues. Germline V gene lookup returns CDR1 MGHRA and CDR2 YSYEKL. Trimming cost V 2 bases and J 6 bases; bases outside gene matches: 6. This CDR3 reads CASSQQTGTAEAFF. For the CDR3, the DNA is TGCGCCAGCAGCCAACAAACCGGGACAGCTGAAGCTTTCTTT.

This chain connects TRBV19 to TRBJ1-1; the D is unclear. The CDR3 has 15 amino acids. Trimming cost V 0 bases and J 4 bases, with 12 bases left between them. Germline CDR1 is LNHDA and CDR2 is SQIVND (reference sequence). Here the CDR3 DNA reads TGTGCCAGTAGTATAGAGAGTCGGGGAACCACTGAAGCTTTCTTT. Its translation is CASSIESRGTTEAFF.

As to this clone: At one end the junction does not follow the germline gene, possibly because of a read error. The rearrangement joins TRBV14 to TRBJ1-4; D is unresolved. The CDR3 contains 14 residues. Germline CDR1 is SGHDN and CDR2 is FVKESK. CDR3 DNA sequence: TGTGCCGGCAGCCAAGAAAGAAATAGTGAAAAACTGTTTTTT. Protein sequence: CAGSQERNSEKLFF. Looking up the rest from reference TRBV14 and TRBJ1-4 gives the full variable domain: EAGVTQFPSHSVIEKGQTVTLRCDPISGHDNLYWYRRVMGKEIKFLLHFVKESKQDESGMPNNRFLAERTGGTYSTLKVQPAELEDSGVYFCAGSQERNSEKLFFGSGTQLSVL.

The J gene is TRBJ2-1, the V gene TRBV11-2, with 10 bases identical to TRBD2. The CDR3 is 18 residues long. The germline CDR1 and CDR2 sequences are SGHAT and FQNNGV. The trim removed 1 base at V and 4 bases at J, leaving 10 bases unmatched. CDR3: CASSLAGRAGGPYNEQFF. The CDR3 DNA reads TGTGCCAGCAGCTTAGCTGGGAGAGCGGGGGGGCCGTACAATGAGCAGTTCTTC.

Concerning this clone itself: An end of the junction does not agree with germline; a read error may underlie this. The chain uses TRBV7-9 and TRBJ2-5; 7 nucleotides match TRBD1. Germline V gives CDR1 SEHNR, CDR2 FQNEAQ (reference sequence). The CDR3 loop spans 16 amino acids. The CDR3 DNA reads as TGTGCCAGCAGTCCTTCGGCAGGGGGACAGCAAGAGATCCAGTACTTC. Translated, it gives CASSPSAGGQQEIQYF.

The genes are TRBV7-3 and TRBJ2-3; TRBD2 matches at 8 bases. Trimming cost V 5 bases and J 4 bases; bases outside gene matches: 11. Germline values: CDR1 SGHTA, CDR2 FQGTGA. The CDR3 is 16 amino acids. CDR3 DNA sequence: TGTGCCAGCAGCCAGCCCCAGAGCGGGGGTGCAGATACGCAGTATTTT. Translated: CASSQPQSGGADTQYF.